Listed below are T cell receptor beta chains from one sample, sequenced in a study of graft-versus-host responses after intestinal transplantation. The antigens of these receptors remain unknown. TCRdb's table, derived via immunoSEQ multiplex PCR, lists solely in-frame clones and lacks some. Among about 100,000 clones listed, roughly 87% were seen once. This sample comprised unstimulated CD4+ T cells sorted from spleen or lymph node cells, obtained before transplant. The source of these receptors is a human donor who was the organ donor for an intestinal transplant. The CDR3 runs from the conserved cysteine through the conserved F or W. Fields, in order: D gene, J gene, clone size, V gene, CDR3 protein, CDR3 DNA. The D gene is left open where the match is weak. Rows give clone size only sometimes, using once, few, many, or a class for an expanded clone.

>.|TRBJ2-7|.|TRBV2
CASSEAGGQYF
TGTGCCAGCAGTGAAGCGGGGGGGCAGTACTTC
>TRBD1|TRBJ2-3|once|TRBV11-2
CASSADRGTQYF
TGTGCCAGCAGCGCGGACAGGGGTACGCAGTATTTT
>.|TRBJ1-5|.|TRBV19
CASSINRRGLSNQPQHF
TGTGCCAGTAGTATAAATCGCCGGGGACTTAGCAATCAGCCCCAGCATTTT
>.|TRBJ2-2|few|TRBV15
CATSRSGDTGELFF
TGTGCCACCAGCAGATCAGGGGACACCGGGGAGCTGTTTTTT
>.|TRBJ1-4|.|TRBV4-2
CASSPRDNDEKLFF
TGTGCCAGCAGCCCCCGGGACAACGATGAAAAACTGTTTTTT
>TRBD2|TRBJ2-2|.|TRBV27
CASSLRAQGGIGELFF
TGTGCCAGCAGTTTAAGGGCTCAGGGAGGGATCGGGGAGCTGTTTTTT
>.|TRBJ2-5|.|TRBV30
CAWSVGRETQYF
TGTGCCTGGAGTGTGGGCAGGGAGACCCAGTACTTC
>TRBD1|TRBJ1-4|.|TRBV19
CASTPTGVGEKLFF
TGTGCCAGTACTCCGACAGGGGTTGGTGAAAAACTGTTTTTT
>.|TRBJ2-7|.|TRBV4-1
CASSQVTVHEQYF
TGCGCCAGCAGCCAAGTTACAGTCCACGAGCAGTACTTC
>.|TRBJ2-5|.|TRBV18
CASSPPTLQETQYF
TGTGCCAGCTCACCACCTACTCTCCAAGAGACCCAGTACTTC
>.|TRBJ2-5|.|TRBV30
CAWTGRAEETQYF
TGTGCCTGGACGGGAAGAGCGGAAGAGACCCAGTACTTC
>TRBD1|TRBJ1-2|once|TRBV11-2
CASSSLQGTYGYTF
TGTGCCAGCAGCTCTCTACAGGGGACCTATGGCTACACCTTC
>.|TRBJ1-6|.|TRBV19
CASSVALRGADNSPLHF
TGTGCCAGTAGTGTAGCGCTTAGAGGGGCCGATAATTCACCCCTCCACTTT
>.|TRBJ1-2|.|TRBV2
CASSEIGSRLNYGYTF
TGTGCCAGCAGTGAAATTGGGAGCCGGCTTAACTATGGCTACACCTTC
>.|TRBJ1-1|.|TRBV5-6
CASSSTGNTEAFF
TGTGCCAGCAGCAGCACAGGAAACACTGAAGCTTTCTTT
>TRBD1|TRBJ1-1|once|TRBV5-1
CASSLGDRDRTEAFF
TGCGCCAGCAGCTTAGGGGACAGGGATCGTACTGAAGCTTTCTTT
>.|TRBJ1-2|.|TRBV28
CASSPQGIGYTF
TGTGCCAGCAGTCCTCAGGGGATCGGCTACACCTTC
>.|TRBJ1-1|.|TRBV5-7
CASSFGHGDTEAFF
TGTGCCAGCAGCTTTGGTCATGGGGACACTGAAGCTTTCTTT
>.|TRBJ2-5|.|TRBV9
CASSVSFQGLEQETQYF
TGTGCCAGCAGCGTAAGTTTTCAGGGGCTGGAACAAGAGACCCAGTACTTC
>.|TRBJ1-6|few|TRBV10-3
CAIAVIDSQGILHF
TGTGCCATCGCCGTAATCGACAGTCAGGGGATCCTCCACTTT
>TRBD1|TRBJ2-7|.|TRBV10-1
CASSDGQGAVSEQYF
TGCGCCAGCAGTGATGGACAGGGGGCGGTTAGCGAGCAGTACTTC
>.|TRBJ1-1|once|TRBV5-1
CASSLGQMNTEAFF
TGCGCCAGCAGCTTGGGGCAGATGAACACTGAAGCTTTCTTT
>.|TRBJ2-7|few|TRBV7-9
CASSVQGEQYF
TGTGCCAGCAGCGTACAGGGTGAGCAGTACTTC
>TRBD2|TRBJ2-1|few|TRBV13
CASSLGVSGGDLTYNEQFF
TGTGCCAGCAGCTTAGGTGTTAGCGGGGGGGACTTAACCTACAATGAGCAGTTCTTC
>.|TRBJ2-2|.|TRBV19
CASSRTGNTGELFF
TGTGCCAGTAGCCGGACTGGGAACACCGGGGAGCTGTTTTTT
>.|TRBJ1-2|.|TRBV5-6
CASSPVQGYGYTF
TGTGCCAGCAGCCCGGTGCAGGGGTATGGCTACACCTTC
>TRBD2|TRBJ2-3|.|TRBV29-1
CSVVGVLLAIGDTQYF
TGCAGCGTCGTAGGGGTTTTACTAGCGATTGGAGATACGCAGTATTTT
>.|TRBJ1-1|few|TRBV6-6
CASSYPNTEAFF
TGTGCCAGCAGTTACCCGAACACTGAAGCTTTCTTT
>TRBD1|TRBJ2-7|.|TRBV30
CAWSLITGGHQYF
TGTGCCTGGAGTTTAATAACAGGGGGACATCAGTACTTC
>.|TRBJ1-1|.|TRBV4-2
CASIPGSGLPLNTEAFF
TGTGCCAGCATACCTGGGTCAGGCCTACCGTTGAACACTGAAGCTTTCTTT
>.|TRBJ1-2|.|TRBV28
CASHSPRYGYTF
TGTGCCAGCCATTCCCCCCGGTATGGCTACACCTTC
>.|TRBJ2-3|.|TRBV30
CAWRRVTTDTQYF
TGTGCCTGGCGGAGGGTAACCACAGATACGCAGTATTTT
>.|TRBJ1-1|.|TRBV6-6
CASRPFSGTRNTEAFF
TGTGCCAGCAGGCCCTTCTCCGGGACAAGGAACACTGAAGCTTTCTTT
>.|TRBJ1-4|.|TRBV9
CASSVGIPTNEKLFF
TGTGCCAGCAGCGTAGGGATACCAACTAATGAAAAACTGTTTTTT
>TRBD1|TRBJ1-2|.|TRBV28
CASSYWTGDYGYTF
TGTGCCAGCAGTTATTGGACAGGGGACTATGGCTACACCTTC
>TRBD1|TRBJ2-2|.|TRBV19
CASRGTGGGFTGELFF
TGTGCCAGTAGGGGCACAGGGGGCGGTTTTACCGGGGAGCTGTTTTTT
>.|TRBJ2-2|.|TRBV7-3
CASSQQGGGTGELFF
TGTGCCAGCAGCCAACAGGGTGGGGGGACCGGGGAGCTGTTTTTT
>TRBD1|TRBJ1-2|.|TRBV2
CASGRDRAGYGYTF
TGTGCCAGCGGGAGGGACAGGGCTGGCTATGGCTACACCTTC
>TRBD2|TRBJ2-1|.|TRBV7-6
CATRVAGGPLKFF
TGTGCCACCCGGGTAGCGGGGGGCCCGCTTAAGTTCTTC
>.|TRBJ1-6|.|TRBV2
CASRGGGSPLHF
TGTGCCAGCAGAGGCGGAGGTTCACCCCTCCACTTT